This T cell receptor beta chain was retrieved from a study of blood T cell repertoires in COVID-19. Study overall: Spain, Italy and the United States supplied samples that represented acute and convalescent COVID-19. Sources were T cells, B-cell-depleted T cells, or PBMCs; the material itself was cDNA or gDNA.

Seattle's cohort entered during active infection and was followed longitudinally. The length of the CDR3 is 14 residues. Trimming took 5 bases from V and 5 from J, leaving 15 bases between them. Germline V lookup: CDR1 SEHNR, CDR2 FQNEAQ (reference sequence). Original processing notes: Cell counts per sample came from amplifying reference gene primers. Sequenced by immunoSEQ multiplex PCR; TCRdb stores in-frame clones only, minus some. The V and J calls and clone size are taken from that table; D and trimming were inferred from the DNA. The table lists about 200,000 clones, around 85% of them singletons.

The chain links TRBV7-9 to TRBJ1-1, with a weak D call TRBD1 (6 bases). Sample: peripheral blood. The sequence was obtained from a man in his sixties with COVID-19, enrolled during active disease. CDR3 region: CASSVTGIGTEAFF. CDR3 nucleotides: TGTGCCAGCAGCGTAACAGGGATAGGGACTGAAGCTTTCTTT.